Shown below are 32 T cell receptor beta chains from a single sample sequenced in a study of cytotoxic CD8 clonotypes in ibrutinib-treated CLL. The method was immunoSEQ multiplex PCR; TCRdb's version includes in-frame clones alone and lacks a portion of them. The table lists 150,000 to 200,000 clones, about 88% of them singletons, with 3% in the top ten. Sequencing used PBMCs, obtained at disease progression, from a patient treated with ibrutinib. Receptors were obtained from a human donor with chronic lymphocytic leukemia.

This chain links TRBV4-3 with TRBJ1-5; D perhaps matches TRBD1 (6 bases). Trimming cost V 3 bases and J 4 bases, with 13 bases left between them. Germline CDR1 LGHNA, CDR2 YSLEER. This CDR3 is 15 amino acids long. The CDR3 DNA sequence: TGCGCCAGCAGCCAGGGGGCGGGTGTAAATCAGCCCCAGCATTTT. It specifies CASSQGAGVNQPQHF.

The chain recombines TRBV7-7 with TRBJ2-2; no clear D gene. This CDR3 contains 14 residues. V dropped 2 bases and J dropped 1 base, with 5 bases sitting between them. Germline V gene sequence: CDR1 SSHAT, CDR2 FNYEAQ (reference sequence). The chain's CDR3 is CASSLWGNTGELFF. In DNA form, the CDR3 reads TGTGCCAGCAGCTTATGGGGGAACACCGGGGAGCTGTTTTTT. Full variable domain (missing parts from reference TRBV7-7 and TRBJ2-2): GAGVSQSPRYKVTKRGQDVTLRCDPISSHATLYWYQQALGQGPEFLTYFNYEAQPDKSGLPSDRFSAERPEGSISTLTIQRTEQRDSAMYRCASSLWGNTGELFFGEGSRLTVL.

V gene TRBV12-5 combines with J gene TRBJ2-2; 11 bases align to TRBD2. The V gene end was trimmed by 1 base and the J gene end by 8 bases; junction bases not matched to a gene: 9. The CDR3 runs to 17 residues. Germline CDR1 reads LGHNT; CDR2 reads FRNRAP. CDR3 bases: TGTGCTAGTGGTTTGGGGCGACTAGCGGGGACAGAAGGGGAGCTGTTTTTT. This codes for CASGLGRLAGTEGELFF.

V is TRBV6-5 and J is TRBJ2-2, with TRBD1 matching over 8 bases. Germline-derived CDR1 and CDR2 are MNHEY and SVGAGI. Trimming at V came to 4 bases and at J to 7 bases, leaving 8 bases not matched to a gene. CDR3 length: 15 amino acids. The CDR3 spells CASSLPGQGIGELFF. CDR3 bases: TGTGCCAGCAGTTTACCCGGACAGGGAATCGGGGAGCTGTTTTTT.

The CDR3 sequence: CSVGAYPNEQYF. The CDR3 bases are TGCAGCGTCGGGGCCTACCCCAACGAGCAGTACTTC. This sequence joins TRBV29-1 and TRBJ2-7; perhaps D is TRBD1 or TRBD2 (5 bases each). There are 12 residues in the CDR3. V gave up 6 bases and J gave up 5 bases, with 14 bases separating them. Germline-derived CDR1 and CDR2 are SQVTM and ANQGSEA.

This chain links TRBV7-2 with TRBJ1-2, with TRBD1 matching over 7 bases. The V gene end was trimmed by 5 bases and the J gene end by 8 bases; junction bases not matched to a gene: 5. Germline V lookup: CDR1 SGHTA, CDR2 FQGNSA. The CDR3 contains 12 residues. This chain's CDR3 is CASSVTGAGYTF. The CDR3 bases are TGTGCCAGCAGCGTCACAGGGGCGGGCTACACCTTC.

This chain uses TRBV9 with TRBJ2-5, with 7 positions matching TRBD2. The CDR3 runs to 14 residues. CDR1 and CDR2 from the germline V gene are SGDLS and YYNGEE. Losses at the gene ends were 6 bases for V and 5 bases for J; bases not matched to a gene: 10. CDR3 sequence (DNA): TGTGCCAGCAATCCTAGCGGAGGCTGGGAGACCCAGTACTTC. Protein sequence: CASNPSGGWETQYF.

The chain is built from TRBV14 and TRBJ2-1, with 7 positions matching TRBD2. Germline V CDR1 and CDR2: SGHDN, FVKESK. V lost 7 bases to trimming and J lost 4 bases; unmatched junction nucleotides: 10. The CDR3 has 15 amino acids. Here the CDR3 reads CASNRAGKQYNEQFF. CDR3 DNA: TGTGCCAGCAACAGAGCGGGAAAGCAGTACAATGAGCAGTTCTTC.

The chain couples TRBV7-3 to TRBJ1-1, with TRBD1 identical over 9 bases. The ends lost 5 bases at V and 4 bases at J; junction bases unmatched: 8. CDR3 length: 15 amino acids. CDR1 and CDR2 from the germline V gene are SGHTA and FQGTGA. The CDR3 protein is CASSVAGGQGTEAFF. Written as DNA, the CDR3 is TGTGCCAGCAGCGTTGCGGGGGGACAGGGCACTGAAGCTTTCTTT.

The V call is TRBV9, the J call TRBJ1-5; no firm D call. The CDR3 has 15 residues. Trimming cost V 0 bases and J 1 base, with 8 bases left between them. Germline V lookup: CDR1 SGDLS, CDR2 YYNGEE. CDR3 sequence (DNA): TGTGCCAGCAGCGTAGGGGTACAGAGCAATCAGCCCCAGCATTTT. As protein: CASSVGVQSNQPQHF.

This clone was recorded once. The chain joins TRBV6-5 to TRBJ1-2; the D is unclear. The germline CDR1 and CDR2 sequences are MNHEY and SVGAGI. The CDR3 length is 16 residues. V lost 4 bases and J 4 bases, leaving 19 bases between the germline ends. This chain's CDR3 is CASSSSGERIGYGYTF. DNA of the CDR3: TGTGCCAGCAGTTCAAGTGGGGAACGTATAGGCTATGGCTACACCTTC.

J is TRBJ2-1 and V is TRBV7-2; weak D call: TRBD2 (6 bases). The CDR3 is 14 residues long. Germline CDR1 is SGHTA and CDR2 is FQGNSA. Trimming stripped 1 base from V and 8 bases from J, with 12 bases between. The CDR3 DNA sequence: TGTGCCAGCAGCTTAGATCACGGGAGCTATGAGCAGTTCTTC. It translates to CASSLDHGSYEQFF.

The chain employs TRBV18 and TRBJ2-7, with TRBD2 identical over 10 bases. V gave up 0 bases and J gave up 5 bases; unmatched junction bases: 7. Germline V gene lookup returns CDR1 KGHSH and CDR2 LQKENI. The CDR3 consists of 16 residues. The CDR3 region has the DNA TGTGCCAGCTCACCACCCCTGCTAGCGGGAGCCCACGAGCAGTACTTC. It specifies CASSPPLLAGAHEQYF. Combining the CDR3 with reference TRBV18 and TRBJ2-7 gives the whole variable domain NAGVMQNPRHLVRRRGQEARLRCSPMKGHSHVYWYRQLPEEGLKFMVYLQKENIIDESGMPKERFSAEFPKEGPSILRIQQVVRGDSAAYFCASSPPLLAGAHEQYFGPGTRLTVT.

Written as DNA, the CDR3 is TGTGCCAGCAGCCAGTTAGGGACAGCGAACACCGGGGAGCTGTTTTTT. It encodes CASSQLGTANTGELFF. The chain has TRBV14 and TRBJ2-2; 7 positions agree with TRBD1. The CDR3 has 16 residues. CDR1 and CDR2 from the germline V gene are SGHDN and FVKESK. The V segment lost 3 bases and the J segment 0 bases; nucleotides outside the gene matches: 4.

The genes are TRBV9 and TRBJ2-1, with D tentatively TRBD1 or TRBD2 (5 bases each). The V end was cut by 5 bases, the J end by 3 bases, with 15 bases between. The CDR3 is 15 amino acids. Germline CDR1 and CDR2: SGDLS and YYNGEE. CDR3 amino acids: CASSGAGTSYNEQFF. As DNA, the CDR3 is TGTGCCAGCAGTGGAGCCGGGACCAGCTACAATGAGCAGTTCTTC.

V and J are TRBV6-5 and TRBJ1-1; a possible D gene is TRBD1 (6 bases). The CDR3 loop spans 13 amino acids. Germline loops: CDR1 MNHEY, CDR2 SVGAGI. Trimming cost V 3 bases and J 4 bases, with 9 bases left between them. The CDR3 reads CASSYARGTEAFF. CDR3 bases: TGTGCCAGCAGTTATGCCAGGGGCACTGAAGCTTTCTTT.

CDR3 sequence reads: CASSSVRGSPEQYF. Here the CDR3 DNA reads TGTGCCAGCAGCAGCGTCCGGGGCTCCCCCGAGCAGTACTTC. The chain has TRBV11-2 and TRBJ2-7; D is possibly TRBD1 or TRBD2 (5 bases each). This CDR3 contains 14 residues. V was cut by 5 bases and J by 6 bases, with 17 bases left in between. The germline gives CDR1 SGHAT, CDR2 FQNNGV.

The rearrangement uses TRBV27 and TRBJ1-1; D is unresolved. Trimming took 6 bases from V and 2 from J, leaving 16 bases between them. Germline values: CDR1 MNHEY, CDR2 SMNVEV (reference sequence). The CDR3 contains 15 residues. CDR3 bases: TGTGCCAGCAGAGAAAAATCAGAGCTCAACACTGAAGCTTTCTTT. Translation gives CASREKSELNTEAFF.

V and J are TRBV13 and TRBJ2-7, with D perhaps given as TRBD1 or TRBD2 (5 bases each). V dropped 1 base and J dropped 5 bases, with 18 bases sitting between them. Germline V CDR1 and CDR2: PRHDT, FYEKMQ (reference sequence). The CDR3 consists of 16 residues. The CDR3 region is CASSLVSEGSSNEQYF. In DNA, the CDR3 is TGTGCCAGCAGCTTAGTTAGCGAGGGGTCCTCGAACGAGCAGTACTTC.

This rearrangement joins TRBV11-2 to TRBJ2-7, with TRBD2 as a possible D gene (6 bases). The CDR3 consists of 13 residues. CDR1 is SGHAT, CDR2 FQNNGV, per germline. Trimming pared 3 bases from V and 3 bases from J, leaving 9 bases between. The CDR3 region is CASSFWRDYEQYF. CDR3 DNA sequence: TGTGCCAGCAGCTTTTGGAGGGACTACGAGCAGTACTTC.

This chain links TRBV23-1 with TRBJ2-1; 11 bases match TRBD1. TRBV23-1 is flagged as an ORF with uncertain function. V lost 2 bases, J lost 6 bases, and 6 bases stayed unmatched. CDR3 length: 16 residues. In nucleotides, the CDR3 is TGCGCCAGCAGTCAAGCGGGACAGGGGGACCCCAATGAGCAGTTCTTC. This translates into CASSQAGQGDPNEQFF.

V gene TRBV4-3 combines with J gene TRBJ2-2; 14 bases map to TRBD2. This CDR3 comprises 18 residues. The trim removed 4 bases at V and 8 bases at J, leaving 12 bases unmatched. CDR1 is LGHNA, CDR2 YSLEER, per germline. The CDR3 region has the DNA TGCGCCAGCAGCCGATTTGAACCGGGACTAGCGGGAGCAGGGGAGCTGTTTTTT. Its translation is CASSRFEPGLAGAGELFF.

The chain links TRBV2 to TRBJ2-4; D possibly corresponds to TRBD1 (6 bases). The CDR3 covers 15 residues. With 5 bases removed from V and 1 base from J, the gap between germline ends came to 12 bases. Per the germline V gene, CDR1 is SNHLY and CDR2 is FYNNEI. The CDR3 region has the DNA TGTGCCAGCAGTAGAATTCAGGGGGCCAAAAACATTCAGTACTTC. Translating gives CASSRIQGAKNIQYF. Variable domain in full (rest from reference TRBV2 and TRBJ2-4): EPEVTQTPSHQVTQMGQEVILRCVPISNHLYFYWYRQILGQKVEFLVSFYNNEISEKSEIFDDQFSVERPDGSNFTLKIRSTKLEDSAMYFCASSRIQGAKNIQYFGAGTRLSVL.

The chain joins TRBV7-2 to TRBJ2-2, with TRBD1 identical over 8 bases. Per germline, CDR1 SGHTA and CDR2 FQGNSA. The CDR3 covers 15 residues. The V segment lost 5 bases and the J segment 2 bases; nucleotides outside the gene matches: 4. The CDR3 DNA sequence: TGTGCCAGCAGCCTGGACAGGGTCAACACCGGGGAGCTGTTTTTT. The encoded protein is CASSLDRVNTGELFF.

The V call is TRBV6-5, the J call TRBJ1-4, with D unresolved. The CDR3 is 16 residues long. CDR1 and CDR2 (germline): MNHEY, SVGAGI. V dropped 4 bases and J dropped 5 bases, with 17 bases sitting between them. The CDR3 nucleotides read TGTGCCAGCAGTTTACGGTCGGGGTCGATAAATGAAAAACTGTTTTTT. It specifies CASSLRSGSINEKLFF.

This clone was seen just once. This rearrangement joins TRBV4-2 to TRBJ2-3, with 7 bases matching TRBD2. The CDR3 extends over 15 amino acids. V shed 4 bases, J shed 6 bases, and the junction held 10 bases outside the gene matches. The germline V gene encodes CDR1 LGHNA and CDR2 YNFKEQ. The DNA for the CDR3 is TGTGCCAGCAGCCCCAATCGACTAGCCCGGGATACGCAGTATTTT. Its protein product is CASSPNRLARDTQYF.

This clone occurred once. The chain has TRBV7-2 and TRBJ2-5, with a possible D match to TRBD2 (7 bases). Germline-derived CDR1 and CDR2 are SGHTA and FQGNSA. The CDR3 is 15 residues long. Trimming removed 5 bases from V and 4 bases from J, with 17 bases in between. The CDR3 is CASSPPQGGGETQYF. CDR3 bases: TGTGCCAGCAGCCCACCACAGGGAGGGGGAGAGACCCAGTACTTC.

The rearrangement joins TRBV7-9 to TRBJ1-3; D not resolved. The CDR3 loop spans 13 amino acids. Trimming removed 1 base from V and 7 bases from J, with 8 bases in between. The germline CDR1 and CDR2 sequences are SEHNR and FQNEAQ (reference sequence). The CDR3 bases are TGTGCCAGCAGCTTAGGAATAGGGAACACCATATATTTT. This gives the protein CASSLGIGNTIYF.

This chain links TRBV14 with TRBJ1-1; 10 bases fit TRBD1. Germline V gives CDR1 SGHDN, CDR2 FVKESK. Trimming cost V 4 bases and J 2 bases; bases outside gene matches: 13. This CDR3 is 18 amino acids long. The CDR3 spells CASSPLPGQGRGNTEAFF. The CDR3 DNA is TGTGCCAGCAGCCCACTCCCGGGACAGGGGAGAGGTAACACTGAAGCTTTCTTT.

Only one count was recorded for this clone. The chain carries TRBV5-6 and TRBJ2-6; D call uncertain. The germline CDR1 and CDR2 sequences are SGHDT and YYEEEE. With 0 bases removed from V and 0 bases from J, the gap between germline ends came to 7 bases. This CDR3 region has 16 residues. DNA for the CDR3: TGTGCCAGCAGCTTGGTTGACGTCTCTGGGGCCAACGTCCTGACTTTC. Translating it yields CASSLVDVSGANVLTF. Filled out from reference TRBV5-6 and TRBJ2-6, the complete variable domain reads DAGVTQSPTHLIKTRGQQVTLRCSPKSGHDTVSWYQQALGQGPQFIFQYYEEEERQRGNFPDRFSGHQFPNYSSELNVNALLLGDSALYLCASSLVDVSGANVLTFGAGSRLTVL.

This clone was observed once. The rearrangement joins TRBV6-1 to TRBJ2-7; possibly TRBD1 for D (5 bases). CDR1 MNHNS and CDR2 SASEGT come from the germline V gene. The CDR3 sequence is 12 residues long. Trimming cost V 7 bases and J 2 bases, with 9 bases left between them. This CDR3 reads CASKAGTYEQYF. The DNA of the CDR3 is TGTGCCAGCAAAGCAGGGACCTACGAGCAGTACTTC.

CDR3 in amino acids: CASSIDHLTTSYGYTF. As DNA, the CDR3 is TGTGCCAGTAGTATAGATCATCTCACGACCTCCTATGGCTACACCTTC. The gene calls are TRBV19 and TRBJ1-2; D is unresolved. The V end lost 0 bases, the J end lost 4 bases, and 15 bases lay between the germline ends. This CDR3 region has 16 residues. Germline V lookup: CDR1 LNHDA, CDR2 SQIVND (reference sequence).